The next 2 T cell receptor beta chains were all read from a single sample in a study of cytomegalovirus exposure and HLA in healthy donors (dated by TCRdb to the late 2010s). Library creation used the immunoSEQ multiplex PCR assay. The multiplex PCR relied on a mix of 60 forward primers for TCR Vbeta segments and 13 reverse primers for TCR Jbeta segments. Not all clones reach the TCRdb copy of this immuneACCESS table, which keeps in-frame sequences only. Checked studies attribute under half of the gap to unresolved V genes and leave the rest unexplained. The sample table contains approximately 120,000 clones; only one count was recorded for over 9.5% of them. 4.5% to 5% of the sample rests with the top ten. Sample: PBMCs. These receptors were collected from a woman under 30 in good health and CMV-seropositive.

A few counts support this clone. The chain links TRBV6-5 to TRBJ1-2; D is undetermined. CDR1 is MNHEY and CDR2 is SVGAGI in the germline V gene. The CDR3 has 13 amino acids. V was clipped by 7 bases and J by 5 bases, with 14 bases between them. The CDR3 spells CASTADRGYGYTF. CDR3 DNA sequence: TGTGCCAGCACTGCTGACCGAGGGTATGGCTACACCTTC.

This clone was observed a few times. The rearrangement links TRBV4-1 to TRBJ1-4; TRBD1 is a possible D gene (6 bases). This CDR3 comprises 14 residues. Germline assignment: CDR1 MGHRA and CDR2 YSYEKL. Trimming shortened V by 7 bases and J by 8 bases, and 17 bases separated the two germline ends. CDR3 nucleotide sequence: TGCGCCAGCACCAAAGACAGGAGGCGGGAAAAACTGTTTTTT. The encoded protein is CASTKDRRREKLFF.